This TCR beta chain was obtained from a study of tumor and adjacent non-tumor tissue in lung cancer. The library came from three nested PCR rounds adapted from ARM-PCR protocols. TCRdb re-called the multiplex PCR reads with MiXCR, one entry per CDR3 protein. This table holds about 110,000 distinct CDR3 sequences, 84% found once. This sample's RNA came from whole unsorted tissue. With respect to this clonotype: The CDR3 carries no conserved terminal phenylalanine or tryptophan, so it likely arises from a read error.

V lost 6 bases, J lost 1 base, and 12 bases lay in between. This CDR3 region has 14 residues. CDR1 and CDR2 (germline): SEHNR, FQNEAQ (reference sequence). The sample was lung tumor tissue. V is TRBV7-9 and J is TRBJ1-2; D remains unclear. This clonotype was sampled from a man between 65 and 80 years old with non-small cell lung cancer. This CDR3 reads CASSPSGSNYGYTI. For the CDR3, the DNA is TGTGCCAGCAGTCCGTCGGGGAGTAACTATGGCTACACCATA.